This T cell receptor (beta chain) was sequenced during a study of blood T cell repertoires in COVID-19. Turning to the study itself: The samples span acute and convalescent COVID-19 from the United States, Italy and Spain.

Generated by immunoSEQ multiplex PCR, the TCRdb table keeps only in-frame clones and is missing some. Of under 350,000 clones in the sample, roughly 90% were seen once. V shed 3 bases, J shed 3 bases, and the junction held 8 bases outside the gene matches. The CDR3 has 16 amino acids. CDR1 SGDLS and CDR2 YYNGEE come from the germline V gene. During active infection, Seattle patients enrolled and were then monitored through disease. The sequenced material came from peripheral blood. This receptor was obtained from a young woman with COVID-19, enrolled during active disease. The genes are TRBV9 and TRBJ2-1; TRBD2 matches at 8 bases. The CDR3 nucleotides are TGTGCCAGCAGCGCCATTCTGGCGGGGGGCTACAATGAGCAGTTCTTC. It specifies CASSAILAGGYNEQFF.